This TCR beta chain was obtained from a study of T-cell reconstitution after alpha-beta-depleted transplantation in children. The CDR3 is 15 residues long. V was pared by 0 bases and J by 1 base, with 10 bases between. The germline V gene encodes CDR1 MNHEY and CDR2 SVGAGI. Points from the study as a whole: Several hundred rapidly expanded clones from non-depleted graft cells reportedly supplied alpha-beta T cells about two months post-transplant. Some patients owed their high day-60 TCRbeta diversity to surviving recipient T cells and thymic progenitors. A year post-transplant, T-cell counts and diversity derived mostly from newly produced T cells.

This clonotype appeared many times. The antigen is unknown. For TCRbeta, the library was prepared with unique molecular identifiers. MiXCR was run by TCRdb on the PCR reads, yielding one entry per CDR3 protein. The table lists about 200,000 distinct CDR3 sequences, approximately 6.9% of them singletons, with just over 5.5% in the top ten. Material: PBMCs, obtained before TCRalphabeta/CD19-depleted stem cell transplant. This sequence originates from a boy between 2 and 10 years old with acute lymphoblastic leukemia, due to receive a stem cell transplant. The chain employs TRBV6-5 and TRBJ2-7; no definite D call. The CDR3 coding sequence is TGTGCCAGCAGTTACTCAGGCCTGGGGTCCTACGAGCAGTACTTC. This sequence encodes CASSYSGLGSYEQYF.